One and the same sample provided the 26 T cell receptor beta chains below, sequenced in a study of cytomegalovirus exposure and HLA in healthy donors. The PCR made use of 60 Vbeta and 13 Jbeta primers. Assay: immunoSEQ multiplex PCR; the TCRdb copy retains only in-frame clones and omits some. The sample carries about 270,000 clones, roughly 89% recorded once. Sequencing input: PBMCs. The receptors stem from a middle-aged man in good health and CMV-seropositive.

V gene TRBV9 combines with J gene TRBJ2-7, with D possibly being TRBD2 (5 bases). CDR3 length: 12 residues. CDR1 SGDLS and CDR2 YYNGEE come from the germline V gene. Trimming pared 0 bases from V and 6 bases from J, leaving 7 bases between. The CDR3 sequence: CASSVDGVEQYF. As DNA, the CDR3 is TGTGCCAGCAGCGTAGACGGGGTCGAGCAGTACTTC.

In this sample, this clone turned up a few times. The CDR3 reads CASSRDTSYEQYF. The CDR3 bases are TGTGCCAGCAGTCGGGACACCTCCTACGAGCAGTACTTC. The genes are TRBV6-6 and TRBJ2-7, with D maybe TRBD1 (6 bases). The germline V gene has CDR1 MNHNY and CDR2 SVGAGI (reference sequence). The CDR3 totals 13 residues. Trimming took off 5 bases at V and 0 bases at J, with 8 bases between the two ends.

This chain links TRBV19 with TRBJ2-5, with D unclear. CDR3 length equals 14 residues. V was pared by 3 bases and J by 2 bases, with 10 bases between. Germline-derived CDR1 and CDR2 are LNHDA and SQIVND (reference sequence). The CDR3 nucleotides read TGTGCCAGTAGTATCCGAGCAAGACAAGAGACCCAGTACTTC. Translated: CASSIRARQETQYF.

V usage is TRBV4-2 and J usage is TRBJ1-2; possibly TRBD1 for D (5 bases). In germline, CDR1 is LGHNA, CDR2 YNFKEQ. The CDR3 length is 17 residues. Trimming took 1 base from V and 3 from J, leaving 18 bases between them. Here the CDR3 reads CASSQGAAWQGDYGYTF. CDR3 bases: TGTGCCAGCAGCCAAGGGGCTGCGTGGCAGGGCGACTATGGCTACACCTTC.

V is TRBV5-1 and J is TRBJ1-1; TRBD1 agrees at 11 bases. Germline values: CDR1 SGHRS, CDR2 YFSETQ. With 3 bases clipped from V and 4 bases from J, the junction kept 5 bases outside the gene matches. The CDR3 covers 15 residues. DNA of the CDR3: TGCGCCAGCAGCTCGGGACAGGGGGACCGCACTGAAGCTTTCTTT. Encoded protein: CASSSGQGDRTEAFF.

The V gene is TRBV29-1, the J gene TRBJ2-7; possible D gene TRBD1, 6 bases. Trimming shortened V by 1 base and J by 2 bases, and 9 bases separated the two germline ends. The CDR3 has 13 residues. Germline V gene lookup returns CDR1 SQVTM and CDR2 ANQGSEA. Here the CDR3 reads CSVEGTVPYEQYF. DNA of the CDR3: TGCAGCGTTGAAGGGACAGTACCCTACGAGCAGTACTTC.

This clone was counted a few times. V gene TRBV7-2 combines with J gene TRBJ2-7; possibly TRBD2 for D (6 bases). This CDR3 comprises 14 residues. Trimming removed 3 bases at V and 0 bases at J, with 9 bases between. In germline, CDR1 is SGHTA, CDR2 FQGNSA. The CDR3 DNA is TGTGCCAGCAGCTTTGCGGGACGCTCCTACGAGCAGTACTTC. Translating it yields CASSFAGRSYEQYF.

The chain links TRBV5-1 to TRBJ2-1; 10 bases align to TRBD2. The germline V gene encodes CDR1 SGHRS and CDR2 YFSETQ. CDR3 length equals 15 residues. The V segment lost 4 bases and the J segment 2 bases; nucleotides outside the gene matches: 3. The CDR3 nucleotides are TGCGCCAGCAGCCAGAGCGGGAGGGCCTACAATGAGCAGTTCTTC. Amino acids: CASSQSGRAYNEQFF.

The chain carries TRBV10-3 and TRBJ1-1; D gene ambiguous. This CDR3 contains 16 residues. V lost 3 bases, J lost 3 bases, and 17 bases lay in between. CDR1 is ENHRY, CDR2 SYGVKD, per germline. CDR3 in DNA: TGTGCCATCAGTGACACACGGGTAGGAGGTGACACTGAAGCTTTCTTT. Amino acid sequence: CAISDTRVGGDTEAFF.

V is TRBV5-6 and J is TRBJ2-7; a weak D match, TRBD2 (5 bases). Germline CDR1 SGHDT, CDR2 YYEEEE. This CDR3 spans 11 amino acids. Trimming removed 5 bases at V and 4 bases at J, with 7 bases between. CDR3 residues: CASSRTYEQYF. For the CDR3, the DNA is TGTGCCAGCAGTCGGACTTACGAGCAGTACTTC.

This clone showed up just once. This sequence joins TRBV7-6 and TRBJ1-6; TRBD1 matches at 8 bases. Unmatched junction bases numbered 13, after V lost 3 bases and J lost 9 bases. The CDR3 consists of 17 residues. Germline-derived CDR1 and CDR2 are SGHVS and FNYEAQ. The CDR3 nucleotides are TGTGCCAGCAGCTTGGGAAGCAGGGGGCTCGTTAGTTCACCCCTCCACTTT. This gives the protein CASSLGSRGLVSSPLHF.

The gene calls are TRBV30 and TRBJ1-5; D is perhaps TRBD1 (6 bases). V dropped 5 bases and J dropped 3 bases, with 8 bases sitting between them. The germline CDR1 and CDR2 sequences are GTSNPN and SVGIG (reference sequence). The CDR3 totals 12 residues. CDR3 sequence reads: CAWQGINQPQHF. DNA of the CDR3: TGTGCCTGGCAGGGGATCAATCAGCCCCAGCATTTT.

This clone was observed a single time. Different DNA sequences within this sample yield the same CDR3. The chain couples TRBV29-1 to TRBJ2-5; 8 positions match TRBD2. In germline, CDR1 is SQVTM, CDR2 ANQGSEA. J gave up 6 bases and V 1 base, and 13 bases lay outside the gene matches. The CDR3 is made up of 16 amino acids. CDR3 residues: CSVEGLGTGGPKTQYF. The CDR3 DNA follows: TGCAGCGTTGAAGGTTTGGGGACGGGAGGGCCGAAGACCCAGTACTTC. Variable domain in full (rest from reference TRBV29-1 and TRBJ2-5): SAVISQKPSRDICQRGTSLTIQCQVDSQVTMMFWYRQQPGQSLTLIATANQGSEATYESGFVIDKFPISRPNLTFSTLTVSNMSPEDSSIYLCSVEGLGTGGPKTQYFGPGTRLLVL.

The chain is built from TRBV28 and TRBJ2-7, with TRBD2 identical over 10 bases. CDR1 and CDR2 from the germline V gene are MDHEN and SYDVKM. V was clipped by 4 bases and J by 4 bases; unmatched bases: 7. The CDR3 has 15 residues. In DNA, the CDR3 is TGTGCCAGCAGTTCCTCAGGACTAGCGGCTTACGAGCAGTACTTC. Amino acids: CASSSSGLAAYEQYF.

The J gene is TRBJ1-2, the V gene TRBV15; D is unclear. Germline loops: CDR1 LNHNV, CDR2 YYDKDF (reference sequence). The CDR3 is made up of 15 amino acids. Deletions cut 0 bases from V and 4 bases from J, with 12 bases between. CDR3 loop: CATSRETGSPYGYTF. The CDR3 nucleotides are TGTGCCACCAGCAGAGAAACGGGGTCTCCCTATGGCTACACCTTC.

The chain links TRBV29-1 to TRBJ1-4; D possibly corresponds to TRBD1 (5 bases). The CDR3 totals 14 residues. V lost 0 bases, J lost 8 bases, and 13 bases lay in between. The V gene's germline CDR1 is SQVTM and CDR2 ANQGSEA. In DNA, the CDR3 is TGCAGCGTTGAAGAGGTAGGGGAGGGAGAAAAACTGTTTTTT. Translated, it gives CSVEEVGEGEKLFF.

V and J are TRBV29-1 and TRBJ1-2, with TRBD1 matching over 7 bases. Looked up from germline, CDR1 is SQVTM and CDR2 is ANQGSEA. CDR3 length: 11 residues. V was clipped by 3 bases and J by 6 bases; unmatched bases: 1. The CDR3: CSVEGTDGYTF. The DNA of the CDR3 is TGCAGCGTTGAGGGGACAGATGGCTACACCTTC.

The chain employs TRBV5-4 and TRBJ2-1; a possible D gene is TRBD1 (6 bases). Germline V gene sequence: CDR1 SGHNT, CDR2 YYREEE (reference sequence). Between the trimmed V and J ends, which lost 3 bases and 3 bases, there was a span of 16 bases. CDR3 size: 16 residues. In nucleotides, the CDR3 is TGTGCCAGCAGCTCGAGTACAGGGCGGGTCTACAATGAGCAGTTCTTC. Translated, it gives CASSSSTGRVYNEQFF. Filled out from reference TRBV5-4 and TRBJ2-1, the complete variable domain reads ETGVTQSPTHLIKTRGQQVTLRCSSQSGHNTVSWYQQALGQGPQFIFQYYREEENGRGNFPPRFSGLQFPNYSSELNVNALELDDSALYLCASSSSTGRVYNEQFFGPGTRLTVL.

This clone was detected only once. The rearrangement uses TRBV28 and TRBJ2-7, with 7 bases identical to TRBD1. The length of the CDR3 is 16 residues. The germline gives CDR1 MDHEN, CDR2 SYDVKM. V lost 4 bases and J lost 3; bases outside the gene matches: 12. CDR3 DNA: TGTGCCAGCAGTTGGGACAGAAGGAATCTCTACTACGAGCAGTACTTC. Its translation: CASSWDRRNLYYEQYF.

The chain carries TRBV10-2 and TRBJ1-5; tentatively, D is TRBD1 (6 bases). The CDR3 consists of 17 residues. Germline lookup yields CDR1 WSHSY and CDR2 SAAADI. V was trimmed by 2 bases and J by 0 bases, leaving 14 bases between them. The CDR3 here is CASSELYGRGSNQPQHF. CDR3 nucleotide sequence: TGCGCCAGCAGTGAGCTGTACGGCAGGGGTAGCAATCAGCCCCAGCATTTT.

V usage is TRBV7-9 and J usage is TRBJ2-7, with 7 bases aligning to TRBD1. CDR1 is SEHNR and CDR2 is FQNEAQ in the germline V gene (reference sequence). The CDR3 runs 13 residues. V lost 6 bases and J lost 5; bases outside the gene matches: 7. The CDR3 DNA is TGTGCCAGCAGGAGACAGGGAGAACACGAGCAGTACTTC. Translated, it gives CASRRQGEHEQYF.

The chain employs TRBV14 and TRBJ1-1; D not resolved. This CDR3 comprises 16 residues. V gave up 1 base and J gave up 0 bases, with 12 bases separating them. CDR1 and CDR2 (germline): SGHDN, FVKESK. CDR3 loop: CASSQATGSLNTEAFF. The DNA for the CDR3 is TGTGCCAGCAGCCAAGCGACGGGGAGTCTGAACACTGAAGCTTTCTTT.

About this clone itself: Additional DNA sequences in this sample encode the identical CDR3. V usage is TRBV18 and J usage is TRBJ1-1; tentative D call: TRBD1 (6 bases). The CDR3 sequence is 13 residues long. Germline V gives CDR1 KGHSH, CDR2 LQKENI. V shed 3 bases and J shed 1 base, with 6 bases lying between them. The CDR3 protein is CASSPTGNTEAFF. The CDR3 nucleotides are TGTGCCAGCTCACCGACAGGGAACACTGAAGCTTTCTTT.

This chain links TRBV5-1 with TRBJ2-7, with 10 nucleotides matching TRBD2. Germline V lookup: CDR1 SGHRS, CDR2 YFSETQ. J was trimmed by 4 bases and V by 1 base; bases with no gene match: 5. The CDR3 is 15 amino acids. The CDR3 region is CASSLLASGSYEQYF. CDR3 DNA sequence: TGCGCCAGCAGCTTGTTGGCTAGCGGGAGTTACGAGCAGTACTTC.

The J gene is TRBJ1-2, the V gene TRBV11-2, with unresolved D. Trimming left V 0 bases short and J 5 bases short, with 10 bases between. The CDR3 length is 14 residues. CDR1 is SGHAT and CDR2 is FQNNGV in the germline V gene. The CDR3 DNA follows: TGTGCCAGCAGCTTAGATGGAGGGAGTTATGGCTACACCTTC. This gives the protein CASSLDGGSYGYTF.

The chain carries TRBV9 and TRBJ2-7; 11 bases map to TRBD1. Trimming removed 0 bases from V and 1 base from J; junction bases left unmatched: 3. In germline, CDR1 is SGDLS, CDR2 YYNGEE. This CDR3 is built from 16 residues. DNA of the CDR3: TGTGCCAGCAGCGTAGGGACAGGGGGCAGTTCCTACGAGCAGTACTTC. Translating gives CASSVGTGGSSYEQYF.